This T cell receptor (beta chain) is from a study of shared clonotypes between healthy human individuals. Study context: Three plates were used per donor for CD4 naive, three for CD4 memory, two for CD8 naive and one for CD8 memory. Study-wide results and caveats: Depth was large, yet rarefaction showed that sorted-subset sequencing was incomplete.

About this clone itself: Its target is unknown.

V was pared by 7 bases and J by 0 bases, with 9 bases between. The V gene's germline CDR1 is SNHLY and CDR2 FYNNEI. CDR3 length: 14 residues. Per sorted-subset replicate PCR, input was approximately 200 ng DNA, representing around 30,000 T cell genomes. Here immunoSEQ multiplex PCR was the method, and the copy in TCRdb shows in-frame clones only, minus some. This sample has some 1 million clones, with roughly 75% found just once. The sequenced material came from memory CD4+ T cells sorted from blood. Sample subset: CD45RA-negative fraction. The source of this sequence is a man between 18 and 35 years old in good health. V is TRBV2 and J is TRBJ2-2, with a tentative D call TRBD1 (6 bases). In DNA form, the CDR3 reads TGTGCCAGCACCTGGGACACGAACACCGGGGAGCTGTTTTTT. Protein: CASTWDTNTGELFF.